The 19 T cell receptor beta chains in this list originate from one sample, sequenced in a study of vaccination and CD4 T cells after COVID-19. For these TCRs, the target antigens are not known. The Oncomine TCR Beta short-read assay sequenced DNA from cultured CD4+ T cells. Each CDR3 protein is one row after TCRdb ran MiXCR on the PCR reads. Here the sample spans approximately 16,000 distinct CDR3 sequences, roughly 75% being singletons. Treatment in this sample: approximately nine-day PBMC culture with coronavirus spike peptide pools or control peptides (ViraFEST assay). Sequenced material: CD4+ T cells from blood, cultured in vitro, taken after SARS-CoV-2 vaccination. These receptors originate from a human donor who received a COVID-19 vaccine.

The CDR3 coding sequence is TGTGCCAGCAGCTTAGTGGGCCCGGGCGGTCAGCCCCAGCATTTT. It is translated as CASSLVGPGGQPQHF. The gene calls are TRBV7-2 and TRBJ1-5; no clear D. The CDR3 contains 15 residues. V lost 1 base and J 6 bases, leaving 13 bases between the germline ends. Germline-derived CDR1 and CDR2 are SGHTA and FQGNSA.

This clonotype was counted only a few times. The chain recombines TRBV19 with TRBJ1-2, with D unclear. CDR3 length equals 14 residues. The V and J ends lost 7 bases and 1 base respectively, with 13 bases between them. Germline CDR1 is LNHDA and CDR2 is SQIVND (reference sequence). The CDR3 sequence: CASNSGSFNYGYTF. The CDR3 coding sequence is TGTGCCAGTAATAGTGGCAGTTTTAACTATGGCTACACCTTC.

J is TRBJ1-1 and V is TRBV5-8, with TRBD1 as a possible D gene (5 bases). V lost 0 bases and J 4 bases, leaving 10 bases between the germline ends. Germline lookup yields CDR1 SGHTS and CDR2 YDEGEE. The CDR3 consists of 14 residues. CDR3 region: CASSLGGLGTEAFF. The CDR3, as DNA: TGTGCCAGCAGCTTGGGGGGCCTCGGCACTGAAGCTTTCTTT.

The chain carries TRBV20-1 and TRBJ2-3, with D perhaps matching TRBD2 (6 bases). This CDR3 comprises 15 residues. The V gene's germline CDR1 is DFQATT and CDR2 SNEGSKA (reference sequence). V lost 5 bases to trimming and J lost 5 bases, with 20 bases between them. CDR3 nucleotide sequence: TGCAGTGCTGCACGAGATACCCGGGGAGGAGATACGCAGTATTTT. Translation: CSAARDTRGGDTQYF.

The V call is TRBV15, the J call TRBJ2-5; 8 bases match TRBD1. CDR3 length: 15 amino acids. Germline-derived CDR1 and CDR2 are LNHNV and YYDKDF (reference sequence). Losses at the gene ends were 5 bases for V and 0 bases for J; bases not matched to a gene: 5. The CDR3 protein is CATSARTGNQETQYF. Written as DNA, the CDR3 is TGTGCCACCAGCGCCCGGACAGGGAACCAAGAGACCCAGTACTTC.

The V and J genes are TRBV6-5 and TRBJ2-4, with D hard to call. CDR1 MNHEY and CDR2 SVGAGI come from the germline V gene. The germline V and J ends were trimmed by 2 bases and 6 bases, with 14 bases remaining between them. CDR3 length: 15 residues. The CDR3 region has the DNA TGTGCCAGCAGTTACCTCCAAGGACCCGGAAACATTCAGTACTTC. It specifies CASSYLQGPGNIQYF.

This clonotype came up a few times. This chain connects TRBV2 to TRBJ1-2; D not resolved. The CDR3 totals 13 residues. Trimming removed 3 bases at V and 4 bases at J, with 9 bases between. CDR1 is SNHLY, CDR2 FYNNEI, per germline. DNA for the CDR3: TGTGCCAGCAGTGAGTCGGGAACCTATGGCTACACCTTC. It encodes CASSESGTYGYTF.

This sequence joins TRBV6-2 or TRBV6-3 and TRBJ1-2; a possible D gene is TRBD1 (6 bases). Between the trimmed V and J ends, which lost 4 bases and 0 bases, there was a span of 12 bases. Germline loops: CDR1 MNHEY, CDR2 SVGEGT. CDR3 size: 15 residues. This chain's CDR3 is CASSLYWDTNYGYTF. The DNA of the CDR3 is TGTGCCAGCAGTTTATACTGGGACACTAACTATGGCTACACCTTC.

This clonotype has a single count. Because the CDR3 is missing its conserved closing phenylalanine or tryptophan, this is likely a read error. Here the CDR3 reads CASSHPSGQGKGFNTGELFL. The CDR3 nucleotides read TGCGCCAGCAGCCATCCCTCGGGACAGGGAAAAGGTTTTAACACCGGGGAGCTGTTTTTG. The J gene is TRBJ2-2, the V gene TRBV4-1; 9 bases map to TRBD1. Germline values: CDR1 MGHRA, CDR2 YSYEKL. Unmatched junction bases numbered 16, after V lost 3 bases and J lost 2 bases. The CDR3 runs 20 residues.

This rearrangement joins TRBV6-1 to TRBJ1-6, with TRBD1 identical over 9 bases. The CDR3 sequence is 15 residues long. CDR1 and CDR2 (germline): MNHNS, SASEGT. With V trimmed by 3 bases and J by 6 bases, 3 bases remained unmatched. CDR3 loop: CASSDRTGANSPLHF. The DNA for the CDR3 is TGTGCCAGCAGTGATCGGACAGGGGCTAATTCACCCCTCCACTTT.

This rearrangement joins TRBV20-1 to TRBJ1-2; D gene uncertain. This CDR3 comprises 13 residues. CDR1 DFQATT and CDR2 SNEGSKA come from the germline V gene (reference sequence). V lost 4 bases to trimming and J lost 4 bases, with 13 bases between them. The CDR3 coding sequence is TGCAGTGCTAAGGACTGGGCTGGCTATGGCTACACCTTC. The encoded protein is CSAKDWAGYGYTF.

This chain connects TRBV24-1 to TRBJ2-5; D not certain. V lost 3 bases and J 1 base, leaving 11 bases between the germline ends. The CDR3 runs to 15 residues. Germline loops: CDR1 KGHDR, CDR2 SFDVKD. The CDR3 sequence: CATSDGRTLQETQYF. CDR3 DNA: TGTGCCACCAGTGATGGGCGGACCCTCCAAGAGACCCAGTACTTC.

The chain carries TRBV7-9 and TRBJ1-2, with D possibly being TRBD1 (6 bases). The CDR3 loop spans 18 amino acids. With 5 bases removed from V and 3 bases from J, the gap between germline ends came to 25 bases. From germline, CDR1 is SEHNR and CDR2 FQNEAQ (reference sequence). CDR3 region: CASSVWGAKGQTYYGYTF. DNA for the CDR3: TGTGCCAGCAGCGTTTGGGGGGCCAAAGGGCAGACCTACTATGGCTACACCTTC.

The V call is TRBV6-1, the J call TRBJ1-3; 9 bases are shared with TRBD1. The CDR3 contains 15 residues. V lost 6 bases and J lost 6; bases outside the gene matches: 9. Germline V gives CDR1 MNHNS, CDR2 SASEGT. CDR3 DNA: TGTGCCAGCAGGGACCCGGGACAGGGTGAAAACACCATATATTTT. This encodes CASRDPGQGENTIYF.

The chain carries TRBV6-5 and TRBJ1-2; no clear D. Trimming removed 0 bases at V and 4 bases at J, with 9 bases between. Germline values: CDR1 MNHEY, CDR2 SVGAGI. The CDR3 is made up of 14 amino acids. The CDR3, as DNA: TGTGCCAGCAGTTACTCCGGGGATGGCTATGGCTACACCTTC. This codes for CASSYSGDGYGYTF.

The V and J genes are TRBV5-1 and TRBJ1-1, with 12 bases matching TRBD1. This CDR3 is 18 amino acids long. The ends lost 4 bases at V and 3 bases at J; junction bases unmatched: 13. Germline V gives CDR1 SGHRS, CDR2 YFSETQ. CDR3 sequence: CASSLNPGQGAFDTEAFF. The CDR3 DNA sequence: TGCGCCAGCAGCCTGAACCCGGGACAGGGGGCATTCGACACTGAAGCTTTCTTT.

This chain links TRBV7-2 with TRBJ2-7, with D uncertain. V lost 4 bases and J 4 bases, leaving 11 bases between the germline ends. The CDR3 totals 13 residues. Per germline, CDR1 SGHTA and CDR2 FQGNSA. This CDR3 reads CASSSSQRYEQYF. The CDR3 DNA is TGTGCCAGCAGCTCCTCCCAGAGGTACGAGCAGTACTTC.

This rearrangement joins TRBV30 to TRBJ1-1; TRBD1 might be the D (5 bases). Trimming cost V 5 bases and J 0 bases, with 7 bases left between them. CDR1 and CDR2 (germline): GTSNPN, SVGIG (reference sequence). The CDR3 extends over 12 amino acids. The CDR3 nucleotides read TGTGCCTGGGACAGATTGAACACTGAAGCTTTCTTT. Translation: CAWDRLNTEAFF.

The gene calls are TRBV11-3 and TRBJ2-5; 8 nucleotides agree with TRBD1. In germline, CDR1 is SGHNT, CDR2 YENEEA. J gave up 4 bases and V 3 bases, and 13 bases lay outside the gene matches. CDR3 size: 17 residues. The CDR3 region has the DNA TGTGCCAGCAGCTTTGGGACGACAGGGGCGTTCGGAGAGACCCAGTACTTC. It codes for CASSFGTTGAFGETQYF.